This entry describes one TCR beta chain. This entry belongs to a study of blood T cell repertoires in COVID-19. Study at large: Sites in the United States, Italy and Spain provided acute and convalescent COVID-19 samples. T cells, B-cell-depleted T cells, or PBMCs supplied cDNA or gDNA.

Authors' analysis steps: Reference gene primer amplification yielded estimated nucleated cell counts. Data came from immunoSEQ multiplex PCR; TCRdb stores just in-frame clones and leaves some out. V and J calls and clone size are those listed in that table; D and trimming were worked out from the DNA. Of 110,000 to 150,000 clones detected, 80% to 85% appear once; the ten largest clones hold 3.5% to 5%. The source material was peripheral blood. The clonotype was recovered from a woman of 80 years or more with acute or convalescent COVID-19.

The CDR3 DNA is TGTGCCAGCAGCGTAGATAGGCTTAGCGGTGACTACAATGAGCAGTTCTTC. It specifies CASSVDRLSGDYNEQFF. The rearrangement links TRBV9 to TRBJ2-1; perhaps TRBD2 as D (6 bases). Trimming removed 0 bases at V and 3 bases at J, with 16 bases between. Germline lookup yields CDR1 SGDLS and CDR2 YYNGEE. The CDR3 runs 17 residues.